A selection of T cell receptor beta chains follows, all from one sample in a study of blood T cell repertoires in COVID-19. The method was immunoSEQ multiplex PCR; TCRdb's version includes in-frame clones alone and lacks a portion of them. The top ten hold approximately 14% of the sample, which has some 50,000 clones, over 75% seen once. The sample taken for sequencing was peripheral blood. The receptors here all came from a human donor in a cohort sampled during active COVID-19. The donor label of this sample is uncertain. Both conserved end residues are part of each CDR3. The order of the fields is CDR3 DNA, CDR3 protein, D gene, J gene, clone size, V gene. D genes are given only for firm matches. Rows give clone size only sometimes, using once, few, many, or a class for an expanded clone.

CDR3nt: TGTGCCAGCAGCTTGGGTCCCGGTGTGTCAGGGGGTGAAGCTTTCTTT; CDR3aa: CASSLGPGVSGGEAFF; d_gene: TRBD1; j_gene: TRBJ1-1; abundance: .; v_gene: TRBV5-6
CDR3nt: TGTGCCAGCAGCTTATATAAATCCTACGAGCAGTACTTC; CDR3aa: CASSLYKSYEQYF; d_gene: .; j_gene: TRBJ2-7; abundance: once; v_gene: TRBV7-3
CDR3nt: TGTGCCAGCAGTTTATTGAGGGGGCGTGGGAACACTGAAGCTTTCTTT; CDR3aa: CASSLLRGRGNTEAFF; d_gene: TRBD1; j_gene: TRBJ1-1; abundance: .; v_gene: TRBV28
CDR3nt: TGTGCCAGCAGCCTCCGGGACAGGGGAGTGGGTACGCAGTATTTT; CDR3aa: CASSLRDRGVGTQYF; d_gene: TRBD1; j_gene: TRBJ2-3; abundance: .; v_gene: TRBV5-8
CDR3nt: TGTGCCAGCAGCCGAGGACTAGCGGGGGCCGGGGAGCTGTTTTTT; CDR3aa: CASSRGLAGAGELFF; d_gene: TRBD2; j_gene: TRBJ2-2; abundance: .; v_gene: TRBV14
CDR3nt: TGCGCCAGCAGCCTCGGGACTCCAAACACAGATACGCAGTATTTT; CDR3aa: CASSLGTPNTDTQYF; d_gene: .; j_gene: TRBJ2-3; abundance: .; v_gene: TRBV5-1
CDR3nt: TGCAGCGTTGCCCTAACCCCAGGGGCATCTGGAAACACCATATATTTT; CDR3aa: CSVALTPGASGNTIYF; d_gene: .; j_gene: TRBJ1-3; abundance: .; v_gene: TRBV29-1
CDR3nt: TGTGCCAGCAGCCGACAGATATTGGATACGCAGTATTTT; CDR3aa: CASSRQILDTQYF; d_gene: .; j_gene: TRBJ2-3; abundance: .; v_gene: TRBV6-5
CDR3nt: TGTGCCAGCAGTTCCCAAGGACAGGGTGGGAACACCATATATTTT; CDR3aa: CASSSQGQGGNTIYF; d_gene: TRBD1; j_gene: TRBJ1-3; abundance: .; v_gene: TRBV27
CDR3nt: TGTGCCAGCAGCCAGGGAGGGGATTCACCCCTCCACTTT; CDR3aa: CASSQGGDSPLHF; d_gene: .; j_gene: TRBJ1-6; abundance: .; v_gene: TRBV3-1/TRBV3-2
CDR3nt: TGTGCCAGCAGACTTTCGGGGGGCAAGACAGATACGCAGTATTTT; CDR3aa: CASRLSGGKTDTQYF; d_gene: .; j_gene: TRBJ2-3; abundance: .; v_gene: TRBV6-6
CDR3nt: TGTGCCAGCAGTTCTCGGGACAGATACGAGCAGTACTTC; CDR3aa: CASSSRDRYEQYF; d_gene: TRBD1; j_gene: TRBJ2-7; abundance: .; v_gene: TRBV12-3/TRBV12-4
CDR3nt: TGTGCCAGCTCACCCCGACAAGCGGGGGGCCGGGAGACCCAGTACTTC; CDR3aa: CASSPRQAGGRETQYF; d_gene: TRBD2; j_gene: TRBJ2-5; abundance: .; v_gene: TRBV18